This T cell receptor beta chain emerged from a study of response to subunit inactivated influenza vaccine. Whole-study findings and limits: The authors proposed limited new T cell recruitment per seasonal influenza vaccination.

The CDR3 is 14 residues long. V was clipped by 0 bases and J by 12 bases, with 12 bases between them. Germline CDR1 is MNHEY and CDR2 is SVGEGT. TCRdb recomputed calls from the RT-PCR reads with MiXCR, one row per CDR3 protein. The table records around 530,000 distinct CDR3 sequences, about an eighth of them present only once. To note about this clonotype: Its antigen remains unidentified.

The chain carries TRBV6-2 or TRBV6-3 and TRBJ2-6, with no clear D. This specimen was PBMCs from blood, taken on the day of vaccination. The TCR originated in a man aged 50 or older who received an inactivated influenza vaccine. CDR3 residues: CASSYSLDRPVLTF. The CDR3 region has the DNA TGTGCCAGCAGTTACTCGCTGGATAGACCCGTCCTGACTTTC.